This record covers a single T cell receptor (beta chain). The sample is drawn from a study of CD8+CD57+ T cells in acquired aplastic anemia. This CDR3 is built from 12 residues. With 4 bases removed from V and 2 bases from J, the gap between germline ends came to 8 bases. From germline, CDR1 is SQVTM and CDR2 ANQGSEA. Genomic DNA templated the TCR beta VDJ and CDR3 profiling. TCRdb itself ran the reads through MiXCR, one entry per CDR3 protein. The sample lists 150,000 to 200,000 distinct CDR3 sequences; approximately 49% were seen once. This chain connects TRBV29-1 to TRBJ1-1, with D maybe TRBD1 (5 bases). This receptor was taken from a human donor in good health. Sample: sorted CD4+, CD8+, or CD8+CD57+ T cells (not recorded which) from PBMCs. CDR3 nucleotides: TGCAGCGTTGGAGACAGAAACACTGAAGCTTTCTTT. Protein: CSVGDRNTEAFF. The variable domain in full, with the rest retrieved from reference TRBV29-1 and TRBJ1-1, is SAVISQKPSRDICQRGTSLTIQCQVDSQVTMMFWYRQQPGQSLTLIATANQGSEATYESGFVIDKFPISRPNLTFSTLTVSNMSPEDSSIYLCSVGDRNTEAFFGQGTRLTVV.